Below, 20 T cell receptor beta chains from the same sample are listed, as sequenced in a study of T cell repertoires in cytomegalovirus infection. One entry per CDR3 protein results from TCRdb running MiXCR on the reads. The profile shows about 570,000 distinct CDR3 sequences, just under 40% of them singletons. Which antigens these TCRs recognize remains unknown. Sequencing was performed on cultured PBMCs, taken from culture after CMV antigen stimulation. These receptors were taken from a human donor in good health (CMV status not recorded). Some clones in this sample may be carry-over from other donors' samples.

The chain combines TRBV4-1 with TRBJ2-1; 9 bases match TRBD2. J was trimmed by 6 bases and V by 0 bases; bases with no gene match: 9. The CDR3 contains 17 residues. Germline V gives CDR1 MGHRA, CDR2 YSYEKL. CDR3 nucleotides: TGCGCCAGCAGCCAAGAAGGGGGCGGGGGGGCAGGCAATGAGCAGTTCTTC. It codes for CASSQEGGGGAGNEQFF.

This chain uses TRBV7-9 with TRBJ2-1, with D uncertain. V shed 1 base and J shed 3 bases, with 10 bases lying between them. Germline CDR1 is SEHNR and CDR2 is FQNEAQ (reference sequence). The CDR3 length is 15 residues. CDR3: CASSLEALVYNEQFF. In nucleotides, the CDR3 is TGTGCCAGCAGCTTAGAGGCCCTAGTCTACAATGAGCAGTTCTTC.

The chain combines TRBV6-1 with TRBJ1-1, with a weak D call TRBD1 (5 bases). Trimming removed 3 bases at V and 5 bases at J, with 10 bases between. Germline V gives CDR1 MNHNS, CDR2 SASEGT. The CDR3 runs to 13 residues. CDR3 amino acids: CASSDYRGTEAFF. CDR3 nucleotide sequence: TGTGCCAGCAGTGACTATAGGGGAACTGAAGCTTTCTTT.

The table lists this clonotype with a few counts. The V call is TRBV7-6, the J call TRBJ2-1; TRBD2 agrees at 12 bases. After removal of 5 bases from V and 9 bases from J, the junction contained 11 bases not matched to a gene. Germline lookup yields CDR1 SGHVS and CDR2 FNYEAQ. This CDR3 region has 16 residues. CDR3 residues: CASSPNLAGGLREQFF. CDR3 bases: TGTGCCAGCAGCCCAAACCTAGCGGGGGGGCTGCGTGAGCAGTTCTTC.

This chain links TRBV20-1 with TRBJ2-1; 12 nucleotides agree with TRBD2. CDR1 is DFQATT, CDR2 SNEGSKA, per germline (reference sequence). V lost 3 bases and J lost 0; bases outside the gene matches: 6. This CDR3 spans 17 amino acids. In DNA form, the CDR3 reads TGCAGTGCTAGGGGTGGACTAGCGGGGAGCTCCTACAATGAGCAGTTCTTC. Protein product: CSARGGLAGSSYNEQFF.

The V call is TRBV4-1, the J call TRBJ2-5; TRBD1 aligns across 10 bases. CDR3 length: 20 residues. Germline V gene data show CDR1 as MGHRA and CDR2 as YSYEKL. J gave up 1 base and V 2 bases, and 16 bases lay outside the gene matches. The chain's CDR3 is CASSQIGTGVWGVRQETQYF. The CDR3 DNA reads TGCGCCAGCAGCCAAATTGGGACAGGGGTGTGGGGGGTACGCCAAGAGACCCAGTACTTC.

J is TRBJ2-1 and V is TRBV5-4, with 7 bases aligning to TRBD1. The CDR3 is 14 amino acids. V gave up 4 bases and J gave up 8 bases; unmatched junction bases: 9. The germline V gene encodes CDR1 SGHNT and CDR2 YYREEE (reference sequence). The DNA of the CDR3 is TGTGCCAGCAGCGGCCGGGACAGAGTCGATGAGCAGTTCTTC. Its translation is CASSGRDRVDEQFF.

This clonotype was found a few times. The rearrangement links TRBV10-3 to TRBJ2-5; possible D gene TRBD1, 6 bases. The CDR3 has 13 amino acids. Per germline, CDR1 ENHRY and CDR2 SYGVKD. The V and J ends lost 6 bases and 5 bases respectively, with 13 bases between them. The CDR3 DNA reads TGTGCCATCAGAAAGGGGGAGCGGGAGACCCAGTACTTC. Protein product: CAIRKGERETQYF.

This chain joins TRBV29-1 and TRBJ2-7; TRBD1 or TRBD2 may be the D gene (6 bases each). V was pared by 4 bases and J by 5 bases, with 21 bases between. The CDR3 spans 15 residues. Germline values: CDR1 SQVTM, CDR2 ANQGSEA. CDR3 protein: CSVGQVGGFSDEQYF. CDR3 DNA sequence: TGCAGCGTTGGACAGGTCGGGGGATTTTCGGACGAGCAGTACTTC.

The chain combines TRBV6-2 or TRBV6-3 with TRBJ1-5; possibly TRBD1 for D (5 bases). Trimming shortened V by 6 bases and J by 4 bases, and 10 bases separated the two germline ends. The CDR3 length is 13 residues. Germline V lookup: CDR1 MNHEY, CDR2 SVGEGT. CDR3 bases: TGTGCCAGCAGGTGGGACCCGAATCAGCCCCAGCATTTT. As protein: CASRWDPNQPQHF.

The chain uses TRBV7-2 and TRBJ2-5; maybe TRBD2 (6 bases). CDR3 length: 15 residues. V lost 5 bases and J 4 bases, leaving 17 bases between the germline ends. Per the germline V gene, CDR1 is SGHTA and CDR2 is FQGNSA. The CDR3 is CASSPDPAGGETQYF. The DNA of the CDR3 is TGTGCCAGCAGCCCGGACCCCGCCGGGGGAGAGACCCAGTACTTC. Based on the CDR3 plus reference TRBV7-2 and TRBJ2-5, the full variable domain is GAGVSQSPSNKVTEKGKDVELRCDPISGHTALYWYRQSLGQGLEFLIYFQGNSAPDKSGLPSDRFSAERTGGSVSTLTIQRTQQEDSAVYLCASSPDPAGGETQYFGPGTRLLVL.

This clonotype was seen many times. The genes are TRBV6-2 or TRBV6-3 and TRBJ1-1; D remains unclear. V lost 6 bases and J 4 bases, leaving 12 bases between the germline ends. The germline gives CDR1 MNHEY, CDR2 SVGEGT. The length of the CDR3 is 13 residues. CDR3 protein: CASSPNGPTEAFF. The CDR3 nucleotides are TGTGCCAGCAGCCCCAACGGGCCCACTGAAGCTTTCTTT.

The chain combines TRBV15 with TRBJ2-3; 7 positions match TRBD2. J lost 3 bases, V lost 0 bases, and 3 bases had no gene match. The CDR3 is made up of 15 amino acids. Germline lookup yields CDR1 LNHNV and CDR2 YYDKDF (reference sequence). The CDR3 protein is CATSRDLRETDTQYF. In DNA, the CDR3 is TGTGCCACCAGCAGAGATCTGCGGGAGACAGATACGCAGTATTTT.

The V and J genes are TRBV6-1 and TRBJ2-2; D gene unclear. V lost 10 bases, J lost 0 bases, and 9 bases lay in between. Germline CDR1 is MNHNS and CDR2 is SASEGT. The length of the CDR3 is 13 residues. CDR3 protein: CATLRANTGELFF. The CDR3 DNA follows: TGTGCCACCCTTCGGGCGAACACCGGGGAGCTGTTTTTT.

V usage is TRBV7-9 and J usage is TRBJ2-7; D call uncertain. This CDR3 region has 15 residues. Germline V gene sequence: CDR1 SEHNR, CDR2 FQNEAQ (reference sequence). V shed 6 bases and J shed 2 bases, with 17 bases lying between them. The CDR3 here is CASRSTETSTYEQYF. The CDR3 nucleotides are TGTGCCAGCAGGTCAACAGAAACTTCTACCTACGAGCAGTACTTC.

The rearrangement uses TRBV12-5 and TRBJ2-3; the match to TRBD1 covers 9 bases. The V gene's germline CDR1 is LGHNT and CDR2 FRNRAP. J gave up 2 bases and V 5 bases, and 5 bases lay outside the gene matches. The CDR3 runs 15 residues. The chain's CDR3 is CASGLGQGNTDTQYF. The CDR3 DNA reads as TGTGCTAGTGGTCTCGGACAGGGGAACACAGATACGCAGTATTTT.

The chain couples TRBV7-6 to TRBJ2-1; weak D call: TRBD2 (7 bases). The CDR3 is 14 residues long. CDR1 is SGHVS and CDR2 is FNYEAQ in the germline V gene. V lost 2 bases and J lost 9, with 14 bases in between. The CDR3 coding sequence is TGTGCCAGCAGCTTACGTGGGGGGGCCTCTGAGCAGTTCTTC. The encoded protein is CASSLRGGASEQFF.

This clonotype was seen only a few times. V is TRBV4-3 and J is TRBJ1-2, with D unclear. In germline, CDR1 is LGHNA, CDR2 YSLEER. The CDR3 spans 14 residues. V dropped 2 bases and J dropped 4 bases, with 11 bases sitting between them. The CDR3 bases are TGCGCCAGCAGCCAAATCGTACCTAGCTATGGCTACACCTTC. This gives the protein CASSQIVPSYGYTF.

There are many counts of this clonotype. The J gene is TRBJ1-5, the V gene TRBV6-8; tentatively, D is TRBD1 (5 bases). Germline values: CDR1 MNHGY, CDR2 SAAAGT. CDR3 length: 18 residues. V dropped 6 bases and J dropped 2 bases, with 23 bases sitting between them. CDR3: CASRPGATREFGNQPQHF. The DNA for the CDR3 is TGTGCCAGCAGACCGGGAGCCACCAGGGAGTTTGGCAATCAGCCCCAGCATTTT.

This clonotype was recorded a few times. CDR3 sequence reads: CASSLWSDYTDTQYF. The CDR3 DNA reads TGTGCCAGCAGCTTATGGTCGGACTACACAGATACGCAGTATTTT. The genes are TRBV7-8 and TRBJ2-3; D possibly corresponds to TRBD2 (6 bases). Trimming left V 2 bases short and J 2 bases short, with 11 bases between. Germline assignment: CDR1 SGHVS and CDR2 FQNEAQ. This CDR3 contains 15 residues.